The 15 T cell receptor beta chains below were found in one sample sequenced in a study of T cell responses to AZD1222 COVID-19 vaccine. Sequencing used immunoSEQ multiplex PCR; TCRdb keeps in-frame clones, though not all of them. The table shows about 150,000 clones, with 92% occurring only once. Sequencing was performed on peripheral blood, taken 28 days after the second AZD1222 dose. The receptors shown here come from an adult who received the AZD1222 COVID-19 vaccine.

J is TRBJ1-2 and V is TRBV4-1; 9 positions agree with TRBD1. Germline V gene data show CDR1 as MGHRA and CDR2 as YSYEKL. The J segment lost 4 bases and the V segment lost 3 bases, leaving 12 bases of the junction unmatched. CDR3 size: 17 residues. CDR3 region: CASSQRGQGLVSYGYTF. In nucleotides, the CDR3 is TGCGCCAGCAGCCAGAGAGGACAGGGGTTAGTATCCTATGGCTACACCTTC.

This chain connects TRBV27 to TRBJ1-1; D may be TRBD1 (6 bases). Trimming shortened V by 7 bases and J by 0 bases, and 9 bases separated the two germline ends. In germline, CDR1 is MNHEY, CDR2 SMNVEV (reference sequence). This CDR3 region has 13 residues. The CDR3 loop reads CASTRTVNTEAFF. The CDR3 DNA reads TGTGCCAGCACCCGGACAGTGAACACTGAAGCTTTCTTT.

This clone was counted once. The V and J genes are TRBV24-1 and TRBJ2-5, with 14 bases identical to TRBD2. With 5 bases clipped from V and 4 bases from J, the junction kept 8 bases outside the gene matches. The germline V gene encodes CDR1 KGHDR and CDR2 SFDVKD. This CDR3 contains 17 residues. CDR3 nucleotides: TGTGCCACCAGTGGACTAGCGGGAGGGCCGAGCGGAGAGACCCAGTACTTC. Protein sequence: CATSGLAGGPSGETQYF.

The chain employs TRBV23-1 and TRBJ1-5; D is unresolved. TRBV23-1 is reported as an ORF; its role is uncertain. This CDR3 is built from 18 residues. Trimming cost V 6 bases and J 0 bases, with 21 bases left between them. CDR3 in amino acids: CASRLTGGFLYSNQPQHF. CDR3 DNA: TGCGCCAGCAGGCTGACTGGCGGGTTCCTCTATAGCAATCAGCCCCAGCATTTT.

This chain uses TRBV6-5 with TRBJ1-1, with TRBD1 identical over 9 bases. After removal of 5 bases from V and 1 base from J, the junction contained 5 bases not matched to a gene. In germline, CDR1 is MNHEY, CDR2 SVGAGI. The CDR3 length is 15 residues. CDR3 sequence: CASSRTGDRNTEAFF. As DNA, the CDR3 is TGTGCCAGCAGTAGGACAGGGGACCGGAACACTGAAGCTTTCTTT.

The chain couples TRBV18 to TRBJ2-7, with D unresolved. This CDR3 is 13 amino acids long. V was trimmed by 4 bases and J by 5 bases, leaving 12 bases between them. The germline gives CDR1 KGHSH, CDR2 LQKENI. The CDR3 loop is CASSRHHEDEQYF. The CDR3 nucleotides read TGTGCCAGCTCACGGCACCACGAGGACGAGCAGTACTTC.

J is TRBJ2-7 and V is TRBV6-5, with D perhaps assigned TRBD1 or TRBD2 (5 bases each). Germline V lookup: CDR1 MNHEY, CDR2 SVGAGI. Trimming stripped 6 bases from V and 3 bases from J, with 18 bases between. This CDR3 contains 15 residues. CDR3: CASSWDGEGLYEQYF. DNA for the CDR3: TGTGCCAGCAGCTGGGACGGTGAAGGTCTCTACGAGCAGTACTTC.

This chain uses TRBV28 with TRBJ1-5, with D maybe TRBD1 (5 bases). From germline, CDR1 is MDHEN and CDR2 SYDVKM. The length of the CDR3 is 15 residues. V was pared by 1 base and J by 1 base, with 8 bases between. CDR3 coding DNA: TGTGCCAGCAGTTTATCCGGGGGAAGCAATCAGCCCCAGCATTTT. Protein sequence: CASSLSGGSNQPQHF.

The rearrangement links TRBV7-8 to TRBJ2-1; 9 bases match TRBD2. Trimming cost V 5 bases and J 8 bases; bases outside gene matches: 10. CDR3 length: 15 amino acids. Germline CDR1 is SGHVS and CDR2 is FQNEAQ. The CDR3 loop is CASSPGTSPVYEQFF. The CDR3 bases are TGTGCCAGCAGCCCCGGGACTAGCCCTGTATATGAGCAGTTCTTC.

The V gene is TRBV28, the J gene TRBJ2-3; perhaps TRBD2 as D (5 bases). This CDR3 has 19 amino acids. Trimming cost V 5 bases and J 1 base, with 25 bases left between them. Germline lookup yields CDR1 MDHEN and CDR2 SYDVKM. This chain's CDR3 is CASSIYLSGMTSGTDTQYF. The CDR3 DNA reads TGTGCCAGCAGTATCTATCTCTCGGGGATGACGTCAGGCACAGATACGCAGTATTTT. Full variable domain (remainder filled in from reference TRBV28 and TRBJ2-3): DVKVTQSSRYLVKRTGEKVFLECVQDMDHENMFWYRQDPGLGLRLIYFSYDVKMKEKGDIPEGYSVSREKKERFSLILESASTNQTSMYLCASSIYLSGMTSGTDTQYFGPGTRLTVL.

CDR3 nucleotides: TGCAGCGTTGAAATTGTAGATACCGCGAACACCGGGGAGCTGTTTTTT. The encoded protein is CSVEIVDTANTGELFF. V and J are TRBV29-1 and TRBJ2-2; D is undetermined. Trimming shortened V by 2 bases and J by 0 bases, and 13 bases separated the two germline ends. CDR3 length equals 16 residues. Germline assignment: CDR1 SQVTM and CDR2 ANQGSEA.

V and J are TRBV11-1 and TRBJ1-1; unclear D gene. The V gene's germline CDR1 is SGHAT and CDR2 FQDESV (reference sequence). V lost 1 base to trimming and J lost 1 base, with 7 bases between them. The CDR3 has 14 amino acids. This CDR3 is CASSLGSANTEAFF. CDR3 nucleotide sequence: TGTGCCAGCAGCTTAGGCTCGGCGAACACTGAAGCTTTCTTT.

This sequence joins TRBV27 and TRBJ2-1, with TRBD2 as a possible D gene (6 bases). CDR3 length: 14 amino acids. Germline CDR1 reads MNHEY; CDR2 reads SMNVEV (reference sequence). V was shortened by 0 bases and J by 8 bases, with 11 bases between the two germline ends. CDR3 DNA sequence: TGTGCCAGCAGTTTATCAGCTAGCGTGCATGAGCAGTTCTTC. Translation: CASSLSASVHEQFF.

The rearrangement joins TRBV5-5 to TRBJ1-5, with D possibly TRBD1 on 6 matching bases. The V gene lost 0 bases and the J gene lost 4 bases, with 17 bases spanning the gap. CDR3 length: 17 residues. The germline V gene encodes CDR1 SGHKS and CDR2 YYEKEE (reference sequence). The CDR3 reads CASSLVGYRATNQPQHF. CDR3 DNA sequence: TGTGCCAGCAGCTTGGTTGGGTACAGGGCCACTAATCAGCCCCAGCATTTT.

The rearrangement joins TRBV25-1 to TRBJ2-3; D is possibly TRBD2 (5 bases). The CDR3 contains 14 residues. Trimming shortened V by 4 bases and J by 0 bases, and 8 bases separated the two germline ends. Germline V gives CDR1 MGHDK, CDR2 SYGVNS. CDR3 sequence (DNA): TGTGCCAGCAGTGGTAGCGCGAGCACAGATACGCAGTATTTT. Translation: CASSGSASTDTQYF. Based on the CDR3 plus reference TRBV25-1 and TRBJ2-3, the full variable domain is EADIYQTPRYLVIGTGKKITLECSQTMGHDKMYWYQQDPGMELHLIHYSYGVNSTEKGDLSSESTVSRIRTEHFPLTLESARPSHTSQYLCASSGSASTDTQYFGPGTRLTVL.